These 21 T cell receptor beta chains share one sample of origin, sequenced in a study of T-cell memory formation after mild COVID-19. TCRdb re-called the 5' RACE reads through MiXCR, storing one row per CDR3 protein. The table includes under 450,000 distinct CDR3 sequences, 20% to 30% detected once. The sample was PBMCs or a T cell subset sorted from them (not recorded which). These receptors were collected from an adult woman who had mild COVID-19 (a few samples of this study predate the infection). Cell type and time point are not known.

The V gene is TRBV28, the J gene TRBJ2-2, with D perhaps assigned TRBD1 or TRBD2 (7 bases each). V lost 8 bases and J 0 bases, leaving 16 bases between the germline ends. The germline CDR1 and CDR2 sequences are MDHEN and SYDVKM. This CDR3 is 16 amino acids long. The CDR3 sequence: CASAPGGAANTGELFF. DNA for the CDR3: TGTGCCAGCGCCCCAGGGGGGGCAGCGAACACCGGGGAGCTGTTTTTT.

This clonotype was observed a single time. The V call is TRBV27, the J call TRBJ1-5; D is unresolved. Looked up from germline, CDR1 is MNHEY and CDR2 is SMNVEV (reference sequence). The CDR3 contains 13 residues. V lost 3 bases, J lost 5 bases, and 8 bases lay in between. This CDR3 reads CASSFGLYQPQHF. The CDR3 bases are TGTGCCAGCAGTTTTGGTCTGTATCAGCCCCAGCATTTT.

This chain connects TRBV29-1 to TRBJ2-3, with 7 bases matching TRBD2. V dropped 8 bases and J dropped 6; count of bases not matched to a gene: 8. The V gene's germline CDR1 is SQVTM and CDR2 ANQGSEA. The CDR3 length is 12 residues. CDR3: CSFQVGGDTQYF. The CDR3 bases are TGCAGCTTTCAGGTGGGGGGGGATACGCAGTATTTT.

The chain is built from TRBV29-1 and TRBJ2-7; D remains ambiguous. The CDR3 is 12 amino acids. V lost 6 bases and J lost 7, with 16 bases in between. Germline V gives CDR1 SQVTM, CDR2 ANQGSEA. The CDR3 protein is CSVKTVSWEQYF. Written as DNA, the CDR3 is TGCAGCGTGAAGACGGTATCCTGGGAGCAGTACTTC.

This clonotype was counted once. J is TRBJ2-1 and V is TRBV6-1; 9 nucleotides align to TRBD2. Trimming cost V 6 bases and J 3 bases; bases outside gene matches: 15. The CDR3 is made up of 18 amino acids. In germline, CDR1 is MNHNS, CDR2 SASEGT. The CDR3: CASRLSLLAGAYYNEQFF. In nucleotides, the CDR3 is TGTGCCAGCAGACTCAGCCTGTTAGCGGGGGCATACTACAATGAGCAGTTCTTC.

The genes are TRBV19 and TRBJ2-3; 11 nucleotides match TRBD1. The CDR3 extends over 17 amino acids. V shed 1 base and J 7 bases; nucleotides not matched to a gene: 10. CDR1 and CDR2 (germline): LNHDA, SQIVND (reference sequence). The CDR3 coding sequence is TGTGCCAGTAGTATAGTCCTGCCGGGACAGGGGGTCTATACGCAGTATTTT. Its protein is CASSIVLPGQGVYTQYF. Using reference TRBV19 and TRBJ2-3 for the parts outside the CDR3, the full variable domain is DGGITQSPKYLFRKEGQNVTLSCEQNLNHDAMYWYRQDPGQGLRLIYYSQIVNDFQKGDIAEGYSVSREKKESFPLTVTSAQKNPTAFYLCASSIVLPGQGVYTQYFGPGTRLTVL.

V gene TRBV6-1 combines with J gene TRBJ2-7; the match to TRBD1 covers 10 bases. The germline gives CDR1 MNHNS, CDR2 SASEGT. V was pared by 7 bases and J by 3 bases, with 3 bases of the junction left unmatched. This CDR3 comprises 13 residues. The chain's CDR3 is CASNGQGVYEQYF. CDR3 nucleotides: TGTGCCAGCAACGGACAGGGGGTCTACGAGCAGTACTTC.

This clonotype was recorded a few times. This chain joins TRBV4-3 and TRBJ2-1, with 15 bases lining up with TRBD2. This CDR3 contains 17 residues. Germline V gene lookup returns CDR1 LGHNA and CDR2 YSLEER. The J segment lost 8 bases and the V segment lost 4 bases, leaving 9 bases of the junction unmatched. The CDR3 DNA reads as TGCGCCAGCAGCCCACGGACTAGCGGGAGGGCCAGGGATGAGCAGTTCTTC. The encoded protein is CASSPRTSGRARDEQFF.

In this sample, this clonotype turned up a few times. The chain is built from TRBV15 and TRBJ1-1, with TRBD1 matching over 8 bases. V lost 0 bases, J lost 4 bases, and 4 bases stayed unmatched. This CDR3 comprises 15 residues. Germline V gene lookup returns CDR1 LNHNV and CDR2 YYDKDF (reference sequence). Here the CDR3 reads CATSRDQGARTEAFF. Here the CDR3 DNA reads TGTGCCACCAGCAGAGATCAGGGGGCACGCACTGAAGCTTTCTTT. The whole variable domain, remainder taken from reference TRBV15 and TRBJ1-1, is DAMVIQNPRYQVTQFGKPVTLSCSQTLNHNVMYWYQQKSSQAPKLLFHYYDKDFNNEADTPDNFQSRRPNTSFCFLDIRSPGLGDTAMYLCATSRDQGARTEAFFGQGTRLTVV.

The chain combines TRBV9 with TRBJ2-2; D may match TRBD1 or TRBD2 (5 bases each). Trimming removed 4 bases at V and 3 bases at J, with 19 bases between. This CDR3 spans 17 amino acids. Germline V gives CDR1 SGDLS, CDR2 YYNGEE. CDR3 nucleotide sequence: TGTGCCAGCAGCACTCCCCCGTGGGGGAGAGACACCGGGGAGCTGTTTTTT. It codes for CASSTPPWGRDTGELFF.

This chain connects TRBV27 to TRBJ1-1, with unresolved D. The CDR3 loop spans 18 amino acids. CDR1 is MNHEY and CDR2 is SMNVEV in the germline V gene (reference sequence). V gave up 1 base and J gave up 1 base, with 19 bases separating them. CDR3 amino acids: CASSLFAGGEGENTEAFF. CDR3 in DNA: TGTGCCAGCAGTTTATTCGCAGGAGGTGAGGGCGAGAACACTGAAGCTTTCTTT.

This clonotype was recorded only once. This chain uses TRBV6-6 with TRBJ2-4; possibly TRBD1 or TRBD2 for D (6 bases each). V was clipped by 8 bases and J by 1 base, with 15 bases between them. The CDR3 has 15 residues. Germline V gives CDR1 MNHNY, CDR2 SVGAGI (reference sequence). CDR3 nucleotides: TGTGCCAGCGGGGAACAGGGAGGTGCCAAAAACATTCAGTACTTC. Amino acids: CASGEQGGAKNIQYF.

This sequence joins TRBV20-1 and TRBJ1-6; no clear D gene. The V and J ends lost 3 bases and 9 bases respectively, with 12 bases between them. Germline CDR1 DFQATT, CDR2 SNEGSKA (reference sequence). The CDR3 totals 13 residues. The DNA of the CDR3 is TGCAGTGCTAGCGAGGGAGGTGTTTCACCCCTCCACTTT. This sequence encodes CSASEGGVSPLHF.

The gene calls are TRBV12-3 or TRBV12-4 and TRBJ1-6, with 7 bases that match TRBD1. The CDR3 sequence is 15 residues long. V lost 6 bases and J lost 5; bases outside the gene matches: 7. In DNA form, the CDR3 reads TGTGCCAGCAGCTTTGGGGACAGAAATAATTCACCCCTCCACTTT. This codes for CASSFGDRNNSPLHF.

This clonotype has a handful of counts. The chain employs TRBV4-2 and TRBJ2-3; D unclear. V was pared by 0 bases and J by 3 bases, with 10 bases between. CDR1 LGHNA and CDR2 YNFKEQ come from the germline V gene. CDR3 length: 15 amino acids. The CDR3 reads CASSQDSQVTDTQYF. In DNA, the CDR3 is TGTGCCAGCAGCCAAGATAGTCAGGTTACAGATACGCAGTATTTT.

The J gene is TRBJ1-2, the V gene TRBV20-1; TRBD1 agrees at 7 bases. The CDR3 spans 15 residues. Per the germline V gene, CDR1 is DFQATT and CDR2 is SNEGSKA (reference sequence). Germline trimming cut 6 bases from V and 0 bases from J; bases unmatched to any gene: 10. The CDR3 DNA reads as TGCAGTGCCACCCCCCGGACAGGATCTAACTATGGCTACACCTTC. Amino acid sequence: CSATPRTGSNYGYTF.

This chain joins TRBV6-5 and TRBJ1-2; D possibly corresponds to TRBD1 (5 bases). Trimming removed 4 bases from V and 8 bases from J, with 11 bases in between. Germline V gene data show CDR1 as MNHEY and CDR2 as SVGAGI. This CDR3 has 12 residues. This CDR3 reads CASSSGPKGYTF. The CDR3 DNA is TGTGCCAGCAGTTCGGGGCCAAAGGGCTACACCTTC.

The chain is built from TRBV12-3 or TRBV12-4 and TRBJ2-7, with 16 nucleotides matching TRBD2. There are 15 residues in the CDR3. V gave up 5 bases and J gave up 4 bases; unmatched junction bases: 2. Here the CDR3 reads CASSEGLAGGYEQYF. The CDR3, as DNA: TGTGCCAGCAGTGAGGGACTAGCGGGGGGGTACGAGCAGTACTTC.

V and J are TRBV5-1 and TRBJ2-2, with 7 positions matching TRBD1. CDR3 length: 13 residues. Germline assignment: CDR1 SGHRS and CDR2 YFSETQ. V was pared by 4 bases and J by 6 bases, with 3 bases of the junction left unmatched. The CDR3 DNA reads TGCGCCAGCAGCGAGGGACAGCCCGGGGAGCTGTTTTTT. Its protein product is CASSEGQPGELFF.

The chain is built from TRBV6-2 or TRBV6-3 and TRBJ2-7, with D perhaps TRBD1 (5 bases). Per the germline V gene, CDR1 is MNHEY and CDR2 is SVGEGT. The CDR3 length is 15 residues. V gave up 7 bases and J gave up 2 bases, with 18 bases separating them. This CDR3 reads CASIHSGTGPYEQYF. The CDR3 nucleotides read TGTGCCAGCATTCACTCGGGCACAGGACCCTACGAGCAGTACTTC.

This clonotype was found a few times. V is TRBV7-2 and J is TRBJ2-7, with 10 positions matching TRBD2. The germline gives CDR1 SGHTA, CDR2 FQGNSA. The CDR3 loop spans 15 amino acids. J gave up 2 bases and V 4 bases, and 5 bases lay outside the gene matches. The CDR3 nucleotides read TGTGCCAGCAGCTCTACTAGCGGGGCTACCTACGAGCAGTACTTC. Protein product: CASSSTSGATYEQYF.